This T cell receptor beta chain was identified in a study of cytotoxic CD8 clonotypes in ibrutinib-treated CLL. In its sample, this clone was seen once. Germline V gene data show CDR1 as SQVTM and CDR2 as ANQGSEA. After removal of 6 bases from V and 9 bases from J, the junction contained 7 bases not matched to a gene. The CDR3 spans 12 residues. Libraries were prepared by immunoSEQ multiplex PCR; TCRdb keeps only in-frame clonotypes and omits some of them. The sample records around 140,000 clones, about 84% being singletons. The source is a human donor with chronic lymphocytic leukemia. The V gene is TRBV29-1, the J gene TRBJ2-4; 8 positions match TRBD1. Sequenced here: PBMCs, sampled after 36 months of ibrutinib treatment. The chain's CDR3 is CSVEDRDIIQYF. The CDR3 bases are TGCAGCGTCGAGGACAGGGATATCATTCAGTACTTC.